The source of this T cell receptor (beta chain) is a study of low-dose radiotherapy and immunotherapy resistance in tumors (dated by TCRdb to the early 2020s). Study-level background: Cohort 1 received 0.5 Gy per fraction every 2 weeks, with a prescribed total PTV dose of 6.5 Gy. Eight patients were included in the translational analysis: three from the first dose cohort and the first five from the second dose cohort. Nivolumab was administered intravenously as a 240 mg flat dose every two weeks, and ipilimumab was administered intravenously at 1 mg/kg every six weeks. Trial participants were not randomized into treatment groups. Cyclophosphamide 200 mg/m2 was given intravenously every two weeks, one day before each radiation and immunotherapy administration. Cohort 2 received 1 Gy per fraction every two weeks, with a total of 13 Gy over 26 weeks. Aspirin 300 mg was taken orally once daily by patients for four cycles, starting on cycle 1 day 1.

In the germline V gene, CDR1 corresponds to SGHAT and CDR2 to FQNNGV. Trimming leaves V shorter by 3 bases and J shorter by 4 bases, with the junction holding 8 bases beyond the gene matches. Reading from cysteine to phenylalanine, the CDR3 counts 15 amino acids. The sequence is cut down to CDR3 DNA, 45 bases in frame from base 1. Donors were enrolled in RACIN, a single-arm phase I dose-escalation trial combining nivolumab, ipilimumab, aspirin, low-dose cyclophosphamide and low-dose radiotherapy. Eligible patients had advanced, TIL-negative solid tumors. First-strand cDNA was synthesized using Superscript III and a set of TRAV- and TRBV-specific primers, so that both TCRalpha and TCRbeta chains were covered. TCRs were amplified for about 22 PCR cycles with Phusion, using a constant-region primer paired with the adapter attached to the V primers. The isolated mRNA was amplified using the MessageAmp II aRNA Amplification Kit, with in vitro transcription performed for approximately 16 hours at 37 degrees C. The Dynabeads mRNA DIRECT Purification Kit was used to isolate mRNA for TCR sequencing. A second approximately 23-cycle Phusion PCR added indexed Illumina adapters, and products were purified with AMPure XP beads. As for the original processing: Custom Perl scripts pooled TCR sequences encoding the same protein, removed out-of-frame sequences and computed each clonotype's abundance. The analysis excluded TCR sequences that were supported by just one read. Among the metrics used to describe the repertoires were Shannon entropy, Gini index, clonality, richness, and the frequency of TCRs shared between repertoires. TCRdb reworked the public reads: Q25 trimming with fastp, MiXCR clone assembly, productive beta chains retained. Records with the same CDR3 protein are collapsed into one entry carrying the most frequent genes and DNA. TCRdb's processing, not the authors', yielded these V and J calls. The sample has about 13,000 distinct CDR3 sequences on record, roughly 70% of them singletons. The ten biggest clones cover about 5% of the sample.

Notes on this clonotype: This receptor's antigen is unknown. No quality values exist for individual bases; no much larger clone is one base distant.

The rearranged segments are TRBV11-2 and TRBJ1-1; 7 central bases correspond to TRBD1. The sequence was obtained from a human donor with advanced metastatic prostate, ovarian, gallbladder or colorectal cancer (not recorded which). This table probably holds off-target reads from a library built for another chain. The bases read TGTGCCAGCAGCTTCCGAGGGGGCGCGGTCACTGAAGCTTTCTTT. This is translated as CASSFRGGAVTEAFF.